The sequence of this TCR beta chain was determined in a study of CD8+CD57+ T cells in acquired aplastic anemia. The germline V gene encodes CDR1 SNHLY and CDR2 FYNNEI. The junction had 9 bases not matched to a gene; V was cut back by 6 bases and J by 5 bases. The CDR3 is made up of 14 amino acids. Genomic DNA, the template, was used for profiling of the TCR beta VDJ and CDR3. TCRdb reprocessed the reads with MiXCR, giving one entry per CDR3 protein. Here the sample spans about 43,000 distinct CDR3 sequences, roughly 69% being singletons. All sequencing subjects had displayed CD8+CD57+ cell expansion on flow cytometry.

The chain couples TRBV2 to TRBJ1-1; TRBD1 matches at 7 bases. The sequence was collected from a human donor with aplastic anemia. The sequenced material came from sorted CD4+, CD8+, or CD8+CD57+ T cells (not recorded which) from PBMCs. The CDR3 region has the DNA TGTGCCAGCAGCGAGGACAGGATACGGACTGAAGCTTTCTTT. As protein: CASSEDRIRTEAFF.